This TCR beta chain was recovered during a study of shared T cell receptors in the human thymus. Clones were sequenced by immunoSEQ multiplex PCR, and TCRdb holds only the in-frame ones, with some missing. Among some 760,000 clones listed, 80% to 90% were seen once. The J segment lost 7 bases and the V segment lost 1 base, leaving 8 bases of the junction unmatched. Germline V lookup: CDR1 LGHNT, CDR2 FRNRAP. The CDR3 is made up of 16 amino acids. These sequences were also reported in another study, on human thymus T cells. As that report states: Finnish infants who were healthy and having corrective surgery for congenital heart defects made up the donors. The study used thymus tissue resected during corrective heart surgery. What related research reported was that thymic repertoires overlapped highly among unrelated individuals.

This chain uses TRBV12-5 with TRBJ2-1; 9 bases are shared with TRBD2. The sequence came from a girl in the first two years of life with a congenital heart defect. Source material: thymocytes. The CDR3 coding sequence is TGTGCTAGTGGTTTGGAACCGGGACTAGCTTTAAATGAGCAGTTCTTC. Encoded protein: CASGLEPGLALNEQFF.